This T cell receptor (beta chain) was sequenced in a study of shared clonotypes between healthy human individuals. Across the study: Donors, aged 18 to 49, were a couple of women and a few men. Per donor, three plates held CD4 naive cells, three held CD4 memory, two held CD8 naive and one held CD8 memory. The study, taken as a whole, reports: Among donors, clonotype sharing was expected to be affected by sequencing depth.

The CDR3 is 14 residues long. Per germline, CDR1 SGHAT and CDR2 FQNNGV. The V gene lost 1 base and the J gene lost 8 bases, with 14 bases spanning the gap. Note on this clone: Antigen: not known.

Using immunoSEQ multiplex PCR, the repertoire was profiled, and TCRdb retains in-frame clones only, with some absent. Here the sample spans roughly 1,100,000 clones, under 80% being singletons. The receptor was isolated from a man aged 18 to 29 in good health. What was sequenced was memory CD4+ T cells sorted from blood. Subset noted: CD45RA-negative fraction. The chain combines TRBV11-2 with TRBJ1-1; D possibly corresponds to TRBD1 (6 bases). CDR3 protein: CASSLGLQGKEAFF. The CDR3 DNA is TGTGCCAGCAGCTTAGGGTTACAGGGAAAGGAAGCTTTCTTT.